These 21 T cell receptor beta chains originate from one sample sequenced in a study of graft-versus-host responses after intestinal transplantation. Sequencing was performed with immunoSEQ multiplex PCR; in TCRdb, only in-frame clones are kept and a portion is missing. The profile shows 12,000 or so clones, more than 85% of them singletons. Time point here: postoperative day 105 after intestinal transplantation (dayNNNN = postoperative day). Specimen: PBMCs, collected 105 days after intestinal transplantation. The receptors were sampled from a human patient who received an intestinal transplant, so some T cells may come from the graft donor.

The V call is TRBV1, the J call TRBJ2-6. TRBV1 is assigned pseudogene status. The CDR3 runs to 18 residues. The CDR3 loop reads CTSRFSGLCTNRANVLTF. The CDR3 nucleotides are TGCACCAGCAGATTTTCCGGTTTGTGCACAAATCGGGCCAACGTCCTGACTTTC.

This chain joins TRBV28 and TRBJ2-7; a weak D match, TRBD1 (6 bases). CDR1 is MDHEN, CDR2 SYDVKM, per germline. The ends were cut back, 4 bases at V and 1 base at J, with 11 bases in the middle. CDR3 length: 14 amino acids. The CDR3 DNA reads TGTGCCAGCAGTTCCAAAAGGGGGTCCTACGAGCAGTACTTC. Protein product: CASSSKRGSYEQYF.

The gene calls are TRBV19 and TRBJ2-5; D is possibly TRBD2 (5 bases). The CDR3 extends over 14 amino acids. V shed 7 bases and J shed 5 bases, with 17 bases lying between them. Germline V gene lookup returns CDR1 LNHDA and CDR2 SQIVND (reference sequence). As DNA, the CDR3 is TGTGCCAGTACCCCGACATTCTCGGGGGAGACCCAGTACTTC. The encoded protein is CASTPTFSGETQYF.

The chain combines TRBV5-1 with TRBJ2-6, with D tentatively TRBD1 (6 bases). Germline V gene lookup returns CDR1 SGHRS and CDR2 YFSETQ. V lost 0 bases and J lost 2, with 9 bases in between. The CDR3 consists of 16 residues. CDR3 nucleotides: TGCGCCAGCAGCTTGGCGGCAGGGGCTGGGGCCAACGTCCTGACTTTC. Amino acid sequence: CASSLAAGAGANVLTF. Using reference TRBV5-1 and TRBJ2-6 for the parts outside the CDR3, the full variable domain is KAGVTQTPRYLIKTRGQQVTLSCSPISGHRSVSWYQQTPGQGLQFLFEYFSETQRNKGNFPGRFSGRQFSNSRSEMNVSTLELGDSALYLCASSLAAGAGANVLTFGAGSRLTVL.

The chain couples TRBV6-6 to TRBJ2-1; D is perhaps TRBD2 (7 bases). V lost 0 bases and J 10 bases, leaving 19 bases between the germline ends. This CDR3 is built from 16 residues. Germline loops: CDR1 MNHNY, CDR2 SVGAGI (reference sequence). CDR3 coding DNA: TGTGCCAGCAGTTACTCGTGGACGGGAGGAGGGGGGGAGCAGTTCTTC. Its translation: CASSYSWTGGGGEQFF.

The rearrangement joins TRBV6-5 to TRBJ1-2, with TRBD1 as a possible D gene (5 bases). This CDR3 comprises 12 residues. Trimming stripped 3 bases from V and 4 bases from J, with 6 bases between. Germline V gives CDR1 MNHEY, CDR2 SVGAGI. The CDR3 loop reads CASSYGGYGYTF. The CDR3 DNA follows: TGTGCCAGCAGTTATGGGGGCTATGGCTACACCTTC.

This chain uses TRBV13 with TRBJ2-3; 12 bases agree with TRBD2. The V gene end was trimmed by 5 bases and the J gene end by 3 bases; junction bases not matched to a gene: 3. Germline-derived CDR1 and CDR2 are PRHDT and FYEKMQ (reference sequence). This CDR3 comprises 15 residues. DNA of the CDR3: TGTGCCAGCAGCCCGACTAGCGGGGGAACAGATACGCAGTATTTT. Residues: CASSPTSGGTDTQYF. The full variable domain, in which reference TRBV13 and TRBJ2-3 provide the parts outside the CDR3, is AAGVIQSPRHLIKEKRETATLKCYPIPRHDTVYWYQQGPGQDPQFLISFYEKMQSDKGSIPDRFSAQQFSDYHSELNMSSLELGDSALYFCASSPTSGGTDTQYFGPGTRLTVL.

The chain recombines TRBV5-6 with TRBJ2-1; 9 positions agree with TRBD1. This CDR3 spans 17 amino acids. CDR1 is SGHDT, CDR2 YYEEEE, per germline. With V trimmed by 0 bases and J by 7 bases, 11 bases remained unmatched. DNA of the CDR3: TGTGCCAGCAGCTTGGCCTTCGGGACAGGGTTCTTAAATGAGCAGTTCTTC. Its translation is CASSLAFGTGFLNEQFF.

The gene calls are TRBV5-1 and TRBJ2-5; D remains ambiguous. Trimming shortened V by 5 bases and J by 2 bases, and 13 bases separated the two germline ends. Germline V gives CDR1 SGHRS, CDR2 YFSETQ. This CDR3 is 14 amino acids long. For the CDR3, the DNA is TGCGCCAGCAGGGCGCCCGATCTACAAGAGACCCAGTACTTC. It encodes CASRAPDLQETQYF.

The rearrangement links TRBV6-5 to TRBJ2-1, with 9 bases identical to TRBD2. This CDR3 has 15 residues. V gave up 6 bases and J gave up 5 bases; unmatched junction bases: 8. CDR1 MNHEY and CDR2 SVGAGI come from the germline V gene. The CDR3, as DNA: TGTGCCAGCAGATGGATAGCGGGAGTCGACAATGAGCAGTTCTTC. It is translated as CASRWIAGVDNEQFF.

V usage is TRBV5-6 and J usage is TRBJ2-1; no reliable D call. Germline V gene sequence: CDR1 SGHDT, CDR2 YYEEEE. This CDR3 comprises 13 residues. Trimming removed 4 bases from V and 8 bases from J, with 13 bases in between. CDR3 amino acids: CASSDRLWDEQFF. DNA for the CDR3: TGTGCCAGCAGCGACCGGCTGTGGGATGAGCAGTTCTTC.

For the CDR3, the DNA is TGTGCCAGCAGTAATATGGGCTGGTACATGAACACTGAAGCTTTCTTT. Protein sequence: CASSNMGWYMNTEAFF. The rearrangement joins TRBV28 to TRBJ1-1, with D unresolved. CDR3 length: 16 residues. V shed 5 bases and J shed 0 bases, with 16 bases lying between them. Germline V gene lookup returns CDR1 MDHEN and CDR2 SYDVKM.

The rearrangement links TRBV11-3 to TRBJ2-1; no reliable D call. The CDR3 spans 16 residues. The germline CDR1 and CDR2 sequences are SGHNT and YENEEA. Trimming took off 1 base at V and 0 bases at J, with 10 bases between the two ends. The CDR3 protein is CASSLGGWSSYNEQFF. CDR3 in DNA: TGTGCCAGCAGCTTAGGTGGCTGGAGCTCCTACAATGAGCAGTTCTTC.

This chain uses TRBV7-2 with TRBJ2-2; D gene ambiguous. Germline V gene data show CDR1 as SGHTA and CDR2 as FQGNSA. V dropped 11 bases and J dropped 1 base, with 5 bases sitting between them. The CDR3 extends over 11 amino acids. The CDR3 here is CAGENTGELFF. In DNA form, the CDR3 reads TGTGCCGGTGAGAACACCGGGGAGCTGTTTTTT.

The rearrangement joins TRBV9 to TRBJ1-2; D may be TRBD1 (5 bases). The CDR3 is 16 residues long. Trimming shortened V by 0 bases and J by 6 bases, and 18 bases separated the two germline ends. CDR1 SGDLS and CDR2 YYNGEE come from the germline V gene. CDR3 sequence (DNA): TGTGCCAGCAGCGTAGTGGGTGGGACCCCAACAGATGGCTACACCTTC. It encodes CASSVVGGTPTDGYTF.

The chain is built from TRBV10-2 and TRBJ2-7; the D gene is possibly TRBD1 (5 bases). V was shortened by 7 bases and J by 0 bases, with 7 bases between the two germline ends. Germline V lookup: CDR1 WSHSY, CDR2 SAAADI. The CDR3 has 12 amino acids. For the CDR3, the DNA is TGCGCCAGCACGGACAACTCCTACGAGCAGTACTTC. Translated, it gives CASTDNSYEQYF.

CDR3 in DNA: TGTGCCTGGACCCCCCCCGGACTAGCAACAGATACGCAGTATTTT. This sequence encodes CAWTPPGLATDTQYF. The chain links TRBV30 to TRBJ2-3; TRBD2 matches at 8 bases. V dropped 4 bases and J dropped 3; count of bases not matched to a gene: 9. Germline values: CDR1 GTSNPN, CDR2 SVGIG (reference sequence). The CDR3 is 15 amino acids.

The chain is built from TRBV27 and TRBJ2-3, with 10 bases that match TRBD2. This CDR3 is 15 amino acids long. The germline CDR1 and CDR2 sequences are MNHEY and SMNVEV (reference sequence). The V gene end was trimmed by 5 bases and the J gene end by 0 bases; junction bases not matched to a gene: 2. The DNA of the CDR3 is TGTGCCAGCAGTCGGACTAGCGGTAGCACAGATACGCAGTATTTT. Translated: CASSRTSGSTDTQYF.

CDR3 DNA sequence: TGTGCCAGTAGTCGACTAGGGGGGGCCGGGGAGCTGTTTTTT. Its protein is CASSRLGGAGELFF. The V call is TRBV19, the J call TRBJ2-2; D is perhaps TRBD2 (7 bases). CDR3 length: 14 residues. The germline gives CDR1 LNHDA, CDR2 SQIVND (reference sequence). V lost 5 bases, J lost 6 bases, and 13 bases lay in between.

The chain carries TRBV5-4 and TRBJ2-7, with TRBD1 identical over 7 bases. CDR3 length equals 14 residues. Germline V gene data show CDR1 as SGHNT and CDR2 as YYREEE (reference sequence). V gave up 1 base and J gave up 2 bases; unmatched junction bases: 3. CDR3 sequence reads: CASSLRQGAYEQYF. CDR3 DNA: TGTGCCAGCAGCTTGCGGCAGGGGGCCTACGAGCAGTACTTC.

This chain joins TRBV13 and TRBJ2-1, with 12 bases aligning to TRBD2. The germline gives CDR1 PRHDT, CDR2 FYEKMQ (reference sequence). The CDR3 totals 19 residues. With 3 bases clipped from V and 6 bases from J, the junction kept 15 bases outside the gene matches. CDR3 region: CASSLGNLAGGGPSNEQFF. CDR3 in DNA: TGTGCCAGCAGCTTGGGTAATCTAGCGGGGGGGGGACCTTCCAATGAGCAGTTCTTC.